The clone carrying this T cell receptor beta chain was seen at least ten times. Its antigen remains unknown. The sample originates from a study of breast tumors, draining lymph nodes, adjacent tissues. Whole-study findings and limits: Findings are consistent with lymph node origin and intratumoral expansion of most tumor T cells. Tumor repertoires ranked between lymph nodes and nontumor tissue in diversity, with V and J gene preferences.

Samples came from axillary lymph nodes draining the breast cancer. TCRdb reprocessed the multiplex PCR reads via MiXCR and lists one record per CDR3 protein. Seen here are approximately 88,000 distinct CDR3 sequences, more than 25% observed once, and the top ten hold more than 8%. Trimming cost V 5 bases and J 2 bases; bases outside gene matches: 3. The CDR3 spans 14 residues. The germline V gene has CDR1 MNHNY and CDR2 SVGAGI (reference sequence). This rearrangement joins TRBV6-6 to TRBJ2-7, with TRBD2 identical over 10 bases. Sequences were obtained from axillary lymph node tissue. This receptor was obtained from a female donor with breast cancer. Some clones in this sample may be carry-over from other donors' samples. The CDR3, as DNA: TGTGCCAGCAGTCCGAGCGGGAGGGCCTACGAGCAGTACTTC. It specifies CASSPSGRAYEQYF.